This T cell receptor beta chain was identified during a study of blood T cell repertoires in COVID-19. Background on the study: Donors in the United States, Italy and Spain gave samples during acute or convalescent COVID-19. Sources were T cells, B-cell-depleted T cells, or PBMCs; the material itself was cDNA or gDNA.

In the study's own analysis: Estimates of nucleated cell counts were drawn from the amplification of reference gene primers. Some clones are missing from TCRdb's copy, which holds only in-frame ones; the method was immunoSEQ multiplex PCR. V and J calls and clone size are copied from that table; D and trimming were computed from the DNA. Altogether about 84,000 clones are present, approximately 80% being singletons, with the ten largest covering less than 20%. Germline V lookup: CDR1 SGHTA, CDR2 FQGNSA. V lost 4 bases and J lost 4, with 8 bases in between. This CDR3 spans 13 amino acids. The specimen sequenced was peripheral blood. This chain uses TRBV7-2 with TRBJ1-3, with unresolved D. This TCR came from an elderly woman with acute or convalescent COVID-19. CDR3 DNA sequence: TGTGCCAGCAGCTCACAACAGGGAAACACCATATATTTT. This codes for CASSSQQGNTIYF.